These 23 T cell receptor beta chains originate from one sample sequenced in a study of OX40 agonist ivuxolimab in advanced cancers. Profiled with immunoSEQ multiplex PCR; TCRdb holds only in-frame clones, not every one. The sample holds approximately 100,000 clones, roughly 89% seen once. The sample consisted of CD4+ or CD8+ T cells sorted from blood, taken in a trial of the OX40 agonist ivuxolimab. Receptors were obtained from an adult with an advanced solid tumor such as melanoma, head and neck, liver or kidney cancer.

The CDR3 bases are TGTGCCAGCAGCTCTCAGGAAGGGACTGAAGCTTTCTTT. It specifies CASSSQEGTEAFF. V and J are TRBV7-9 and TRBJ1-1, with D unclear. Trimming removed 4 bases at V and 5 bases at J, with 11 bases between. This CDR3 comprises 13 residues. CDR1 and CDR2 from the germline V gene are SEHNR and FQNEAQ (reference sequence).

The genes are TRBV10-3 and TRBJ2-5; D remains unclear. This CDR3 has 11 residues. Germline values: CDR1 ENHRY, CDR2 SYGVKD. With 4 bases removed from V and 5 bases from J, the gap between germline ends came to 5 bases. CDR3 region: CAISVGETQYF. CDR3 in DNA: TGTGCCATCAGTGTTGGGGAGACCCAGTACTTC.

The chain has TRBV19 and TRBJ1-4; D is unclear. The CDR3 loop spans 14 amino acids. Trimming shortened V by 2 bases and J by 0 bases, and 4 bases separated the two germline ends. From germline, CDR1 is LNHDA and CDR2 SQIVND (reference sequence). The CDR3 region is CASSIQATNEKLFF. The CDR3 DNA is TGTGCCAGTAGTATACAGGCAACTAATGAAAAACTGTTTTTT. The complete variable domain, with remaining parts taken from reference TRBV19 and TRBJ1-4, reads DGGITQSPKYLFRKEGQNVTLSCEQNLNHDAMYWYRQDPGQGLRLIYYSQIVNDFQKGDIAEGYSVSREKKESFPLTVTSAQKNPTAFYLCASSIQATNEKLFFGSGTQLSVL.

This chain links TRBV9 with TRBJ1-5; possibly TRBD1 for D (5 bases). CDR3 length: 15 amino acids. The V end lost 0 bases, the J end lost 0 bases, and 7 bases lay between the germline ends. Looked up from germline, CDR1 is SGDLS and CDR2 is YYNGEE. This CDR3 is CASSVEGVSNQPQHF. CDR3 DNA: TGTGCCAGCAGCGTAGAAGGGGTTAGCAATCAGCCCCAGCATTTT.

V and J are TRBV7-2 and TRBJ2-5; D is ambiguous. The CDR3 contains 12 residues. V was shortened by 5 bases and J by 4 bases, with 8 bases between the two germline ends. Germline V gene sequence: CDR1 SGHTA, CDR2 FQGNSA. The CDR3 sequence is CASSPQRETQYF. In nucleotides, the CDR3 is TGTGCCAGCAGCCCACAGAGAGAGACCCAGTACTTC. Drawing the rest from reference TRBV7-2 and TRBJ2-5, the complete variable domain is GAGVSQSPSNKVTEKGKDVELRCDPISGHTALYWYRQSLGQGLEFLIYFQGNSAPDKSGLPSDRFSAERTGGSVSTLTIQRTQQEDSAVYLCASSPQRETQYFGPGTRLLVL.

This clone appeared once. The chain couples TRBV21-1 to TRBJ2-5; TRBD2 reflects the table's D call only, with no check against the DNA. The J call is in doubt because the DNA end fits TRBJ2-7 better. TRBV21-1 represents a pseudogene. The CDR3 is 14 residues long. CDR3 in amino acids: CASSLGEGAYEQYF. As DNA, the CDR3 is TGTGCCAGCAGTCTAGGGGAGGGAGCCTACGAGCAGTACTTC.

The CDR3 loop is CAINPQSGNTIYF. In DNA, the CDR3 is TGTGCCATCAACCCACAATCTGGAAACACCATATATTTT. This chain uses TRBV10-3 with TRBJ1-3; D gene uncertain. Germline values: CDR1 ENHRY, CDR2 SYGVKD. V lost 7 bases, J lost 1 base, and 8 bases lay in between. There are 13 residues in the CDR3.

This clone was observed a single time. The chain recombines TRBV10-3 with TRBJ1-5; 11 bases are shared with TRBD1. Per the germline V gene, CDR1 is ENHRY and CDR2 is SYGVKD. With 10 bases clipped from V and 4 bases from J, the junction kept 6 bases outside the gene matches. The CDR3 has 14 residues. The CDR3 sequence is CATKGQGANQPQHF. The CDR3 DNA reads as TGTGCCACAAAAGGACAGGGGGCTAATCAGCCCCAGCATTTT.

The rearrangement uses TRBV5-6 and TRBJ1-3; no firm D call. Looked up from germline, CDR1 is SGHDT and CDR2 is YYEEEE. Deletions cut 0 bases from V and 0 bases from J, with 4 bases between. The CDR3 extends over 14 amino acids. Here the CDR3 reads CASSLATSGNTIYF. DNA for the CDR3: TGTGCCAGCAGCTTGGCGACCTCTGGAAACACCATATATTTT.

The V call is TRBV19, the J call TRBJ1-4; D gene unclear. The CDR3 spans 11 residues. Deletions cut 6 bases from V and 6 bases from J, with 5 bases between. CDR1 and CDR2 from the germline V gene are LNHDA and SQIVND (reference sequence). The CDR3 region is CASRFDEKLFF. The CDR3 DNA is TGTGCCAGTAGGTTTGATGAAAAACTGTTTTTT.

CDR3 sequence (DNA): TGTGCCAGCAGCCCCGGGGTGAGGGCTTTCTTT. Its translation: CASSPGVRAFF. This chain links TRBV28 with TRBJ1-1; D unresolved. Germline V gene sequence: CDR1 MDHEN, CDR2 SYDVKM. This CDR3 has 11 amino acids. Deletions cut 6 bases from V and 11 bases from J, with 13 bases between.

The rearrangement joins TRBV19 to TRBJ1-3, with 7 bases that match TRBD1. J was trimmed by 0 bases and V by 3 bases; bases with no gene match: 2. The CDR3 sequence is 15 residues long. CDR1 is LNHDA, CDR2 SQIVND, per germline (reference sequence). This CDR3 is CASSIGTDSGNTIYF. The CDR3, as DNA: TGTGCCAGTAGTATTGGGACAGACTCTGGAAACACCATATATTTT.

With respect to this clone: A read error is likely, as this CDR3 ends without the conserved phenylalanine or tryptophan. Here the CDR3 DNA reads TGTGCCAGCAGCTTCGACGAAGAGGACTATGGCTACACCCTC. Translated, it gives CASSFDEEDYGYTL. The chain is built from TRBV7-3 and TRBJ1-2; D is uncertain. Between the trimmed V and J ends, which lost 3 bases and 3 bases, there was a span of 11 bases. Germline CDR1 reads SGHTA; CDR2 reads FQGTGA. This CDR3 has 14 residues.

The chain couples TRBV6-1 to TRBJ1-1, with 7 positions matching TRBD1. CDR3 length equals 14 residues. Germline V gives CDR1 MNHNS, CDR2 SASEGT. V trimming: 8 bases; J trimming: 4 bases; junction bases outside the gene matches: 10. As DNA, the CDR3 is TGTGCCAGCCCTGAACAGGGGAAGGGCACTGAAGCTTTCTTT. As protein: CASPEQGKGTEAFF.

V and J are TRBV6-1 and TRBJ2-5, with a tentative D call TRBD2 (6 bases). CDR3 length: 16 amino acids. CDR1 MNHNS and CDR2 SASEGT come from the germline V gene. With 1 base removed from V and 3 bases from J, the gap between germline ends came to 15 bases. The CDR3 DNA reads TGTGCCAGCAGTGAAGTTGATAGTGGGGGGAAAGAGACCCAGTACTTC. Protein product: CASSEVDSGGKETQYF.

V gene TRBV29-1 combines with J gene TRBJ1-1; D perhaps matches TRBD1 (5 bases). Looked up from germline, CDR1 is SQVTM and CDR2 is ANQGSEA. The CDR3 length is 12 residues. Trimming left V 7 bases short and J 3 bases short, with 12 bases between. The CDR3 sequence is CSGLDTDTEAFF. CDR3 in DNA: TGCAGCGGCCTGGACACGGACACTGAAGCTTTCTTT.

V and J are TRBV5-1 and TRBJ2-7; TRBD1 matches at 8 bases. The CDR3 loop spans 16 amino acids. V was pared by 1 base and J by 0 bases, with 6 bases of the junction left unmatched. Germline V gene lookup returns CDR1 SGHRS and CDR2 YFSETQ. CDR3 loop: CASSLRTGLSSYEQYF. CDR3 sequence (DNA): TGCGCCAGCAGCTTGAGGACAGGGTTGAGCTCCTACGAGCAGTACTTC.

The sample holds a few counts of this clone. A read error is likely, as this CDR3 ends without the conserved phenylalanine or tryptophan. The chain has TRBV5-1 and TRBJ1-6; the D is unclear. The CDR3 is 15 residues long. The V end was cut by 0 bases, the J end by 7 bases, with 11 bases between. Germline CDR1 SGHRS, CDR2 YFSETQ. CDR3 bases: TGCGCCAGCAGCTTGGCCTCGGGAGGGAATTCACCCCTCCACCTT. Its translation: CASSLASGGNSPLHL.

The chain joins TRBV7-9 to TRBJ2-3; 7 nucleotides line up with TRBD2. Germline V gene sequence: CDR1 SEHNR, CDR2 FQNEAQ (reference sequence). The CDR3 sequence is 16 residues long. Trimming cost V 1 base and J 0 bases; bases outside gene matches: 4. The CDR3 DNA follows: TGTGCCAGCAGCTTAGGACTAGCCCTTAGCACAGATACGCAGTATTTT. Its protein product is CASSLGLALSTDTQYF.

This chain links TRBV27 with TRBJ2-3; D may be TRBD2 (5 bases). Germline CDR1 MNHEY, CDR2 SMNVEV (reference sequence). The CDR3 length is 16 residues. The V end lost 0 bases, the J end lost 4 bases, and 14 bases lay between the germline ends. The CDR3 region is CASSLSSAGGADTQYF. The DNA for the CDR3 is TGTGCCAGCAGTTTATCGTCGGCAGGAGGCGCAGATACGCAGTATTTT.

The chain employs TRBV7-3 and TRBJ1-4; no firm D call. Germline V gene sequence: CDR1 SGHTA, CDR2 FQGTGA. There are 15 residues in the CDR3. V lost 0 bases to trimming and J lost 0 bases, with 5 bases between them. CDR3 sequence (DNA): TGTGCCAGCAGCTTAACGGCCGCAACTAATGAAAAACTGTTTTTT. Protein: CASSLTAATNEKLFF.

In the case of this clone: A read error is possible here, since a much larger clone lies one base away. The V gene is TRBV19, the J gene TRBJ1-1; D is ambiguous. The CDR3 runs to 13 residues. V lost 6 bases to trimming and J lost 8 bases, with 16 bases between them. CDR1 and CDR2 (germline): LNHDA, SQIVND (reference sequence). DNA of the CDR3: TGTGCCAGTAGGAACAGCCCCGTTCTGGAAGCTTTCTTT. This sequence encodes CASRNSPVLEAFF.

CDR3 bases: TGTGCCAGCAGTCGGACGGTTGGGGGAGATACGCAGTATTTT. It codes for CASSRTVGGDTQYF. J is TRBJ2-3 and V is TRBV6-4; TRBD1 or TRBD2 may be the D gene (5 bases each). V was shortened by 5 bases and J by 5 bases, with 14 bases between the two germline ends. CDR3 length: 14 amino acids. Germline lookup yields CDR1 MRHNA and CDR2 SNTAGT.